A selection of T cell receptor beta chains follows, all from one sample in a study of T cell responses to AZD1222 COVID-19 vaccine. Clones were sequenced by immunoSEQ multiplex PCR, and TCRdb holds only the in-frame ones, with some missing. The sample lists fewer than 300,000 clones; just over 90% were seen once. The specimen was peripheral blood, collected on day 0 of AZD1222 vaccination. The receptors here all came from an adult in good health. Both conserved end residues are part of each CDR3. Rows may omit the clone size; those that give it use once, few, many or a size class.

V gene: TRBV5-4
clone size: .
J gene: TRBJ1-3
CDR3 protein: CASSFGNTIYF

V gene: TRBV27
clone size: once
J gene: TRBJ2-1
CDR3 protein: CASSYLFGSGGPNEQFF

V gene: TRBV9
clone size: .
J gene: TRBJ1-1
CDR3 protein: CASSVVQEPEAFF

V gene: TRBV5-1
clone size: .
J gene: TRBJ1-6
CDR3 protein: CASSLVYRGVDNSPLHF

V gene: TRBV12-3/TRBV12-4
clone size: .
J gene: TRBJ2-1
CDR3 protein: CASIGGYEQFF

V gene: TRBV5-4
clone size: .
J gene: TRBJ1-2
CDR3 protein: CASSLGGNYGYTF

V gene: TRBV6-1
clone size: .
J gene: TRBJ2-5
CDR3 protein: CASSEDRGETQYF

V gene: TRBV6-2/TRBV6-3
clone size: once
J gene: TRBJ1-5
CDR3 protein: CASSKVGASNQPQHF

V gene: TRBV2
clone size: .
J gene: TRBJ2-2
CDR3 protein: CASRPTVIIPGPGELFF

V gene: TRBV6-4
clone size: few
J gene: TRBJ1-5
CDR3 protein: CASTQPQNLRQPQHF

V gene: TRBV4-1
clone size: .
J gene: TRBJ2-7
CDR3 protein: CASSQVPTSGGAYEQYF

V gene: TRBV7-3
clone size: .
J gene: TRBJ2-1
CDR3 protein: CASSPISTGDSTYNEQFF

V gene: TRBV18
clone size: .
J gene: TRBJ1-5
CDR3 protein: CASSPERNSNQPQHF

V gene: TRBV9
clone size: .
J gene: TRBJ1-1
CDR3 protein: CASSGTGTRSTEAFF

V gene: TRBV20-1
clone size: .
J gene: TRBJ2-3
CDR3 protein: CSAREVSQYF

V gene: TRBV2
clone size: .
J gene: TRBJ2-7
CDR3 protein: CASSESGSLSYEQYF

V gene: TRBV28
clone size: once
J gene: TRBJ1-5
CDR3 protein: CASTSGPDQPQHF

V gene: TRBV9
clone size: .
J gene: TRBJ1-2
CDR3 protein: CASSVGADLDYGYTF

V gene: TRBV19
clone size: .
J gene: TRBJ1-4
CDR3 protein: CASEGGAANEKLFF

V gene: TRBV5-1
clone size: .
J gene: TRBJ2-7
CDR3 protein: CASSLSAGGTSYEQYF

V gene: TRBV6-5
clone size: .
J gene: TRBJ2-3
CDR3 protein: CASGDRGTDTQYF

V gene: TRBV27
clone size: .
J gene: TRBJ2-1
CDR3 protein: CASSLLAGVNNEQFF

V gene: TRBV4-2
clone size: .
J gene: TRBJ2-6
CDR3 protein: CASSQELGRTVGANVLTF

V gene: TRBV27
clone size: .
J gene: TRBJ2-1
CDR3 protein: CASSPRGGGSYNEQFF

V gene: TRBV27
clone size: .
J gene: TRBJ1-6
CDR3 protein: CASRVGGSNSPLHF

V gene: TRBV6-2/TRBV6-3
clone size: .
J gene: TRBJ2-7
CDR3 protein: CASSYSTPKQGNSYEQYF